Below, 18 T cell receptor beta chains from the same sample are listed, as sequenced in a study of blood T cell repertoires in COVID-19 (TCRdb year 2020). Libraries were prepared through the immunoSEQ multiplex PCR assay. Held by TCRdb, this immuneACCESS table contains in-frame sequences only and omits some clones. Under half of the omission traces to an unresolved V gene where checked; the cause of the rest is unknown. A total of 450,000 or so clones appear in this sample, 80% to 90% of them only once. Of the sample, roughly 1% falls within the top ten clones. Source material: peripheral blood. Every receptor here comes from a young man with COVID-19, enrolled during active disease.

The rearrangement links TRBV5-1 to TRBJ1-3; TRBD1 aligns across 8 bases. Germline loops: CDR1 SGHRS, CDR2 YFSETQ. The CDR3 runs to 15 residues. After removal of 3 bases from V and 0 bases from J, the junction contained 2 bases not matched to a gene. Here the CDR3 DNA reads TGCGCCAGCAGCTCCGGGACAGGCTCTGGAAACACCATATATTTT. Translated: CASSSGTGSGNTIYF. The whole variable domain, remainder taken from reference TRBV5-1 and TRBJ1-3, is KAGVTQTPRYLIKTRGQQVTLSCSPISGHRSVSWYQQTPGQGLQFLFEYFSETQRNKGNFPGRFSGRQFSNSRSEMNVSTLELGDSALYLCASSSGTGSGNTIYFGEGSWLTVV.

The V call is TRBV5-6, the J call TRBJ1-3; TRBD1 might be the D (6 bases). V was cut by 4 bases and J by 1 base, with 9 bases left in between. Germline CDR1 reads SGHDT; CDR2 reads YYEEEE. This CDR3 has 14 amino acids. DNA of the CDR3: TGTGCCAGCAGCCCGACAGGTTCTGGAAACACCATATATTTT. This sequence encodes CASSPTGSGNTIYF.

Here the CDR3 reads CASSLDGLAPPWASEEQFF. The CDR3 bases are TGTGCCAGCAGCTTAGATGGACTAGCACCCCCGTGGGCTAGCGAGGAGCAGTTCTTC. The chain is built from TRBV7-9 and TRBJ2-1; 8 bases map to TRBD2. Per the germline V gene, CDR1 is SEHNR and CDR2 is FQNEAQ (reference sequence). V gave up 1 base and J gave up 10 bases; unmatched junction bases: 21. This CDR3 is 19 amino acids long.

The gene calls are TRBV7-9 and TRBJ1-1; D not certain. V was shortened by 6 bases and J by 0 bases, with 14 bases between the two germline ends. The germline V gene encodes CDR1 SEHNR and CDR2 FQNEAQ (reference sequence). The CDR3 has 15 residues. CDR3 protein: CASRPPREMNTEAFF. In nucleotides, the CDR3 is TGTGCCAGCAGGCCTCCCCGGGAGATGAACACTGAAGCTTTCTTT.

The CDR3 nucleotides read TGTGCCAGCAGTGCAATAGCGGGCACAAACAATGAGCAGTTCTTC. Its translation is CASSAIAGTNNEQFF. This chain connects TRBV25-1 to TRBJ2-1; 7 bases line up with TRBD2. CDR3 length equals 15 residues. Germline lookup yields CDR1 MGHDK and CDR2 SYGVNS. V was pared by 4 bases and J by 5 bases, with 8 bases of the junction left unmatched.

The CDR3 DNA sequence: TGCGCCAGCAGCCAAGGACAGGGGTTTGGGGCCAACGTCCTGACTTTC. This codes for CASSQGQGFGANVLTF. The chain links TRBV4-1 to TRBJ2-6; 8 bases align to TRBD1. J lost 3 bases, V lost 1 base, and 2 bases had no gene match. The CDR3 is 16 residues long. The germline CDR1 and CDR2 sequences are MGHRA and YSYEKL.

This rearrangement joins TRBV6-1 to TRBJ2-7; D may be TRBD2 (6 bases). The length of the CDR3 is 15 residues. V was trimmed by 2 bases and J by 1 base, leaving 12 bases between them. The germline CDR1 and CDR2 sequences are MNHNS and SASEGT. CDR3 loop: CASSEHLRGSYEQYF. The CDR3 DNA reads TGTGCCAGCAGTGAACATCTGCGGGGTTCCTACGAGCAGTACTTC.

Only one count was recorded for this clone. V and J are TRBV5-5 and TRBJ1-1; maybe TRBD1 (6 bases). CDR3 size: 15 residues. In germline, CDR1 is SGHKS, CDR2 YYEKEE (reference sequence). Trimming removed 4 bases from V and 4 bases from J, with 17 bases in between. CDR3 sequence: CASSPIGGTGTEAFF. In nucleotides, the CDR3 is TGTGCCAGCAGCCCGATAGGGGGTACGGGCACTGAAGCTTTCTTT. Full variable domain (missing parts from reference TRBV5-5 and TRBJ1-1): DAGVTQSPTHLIKTRGQQVTLRCSPISGHKSVSWYQQVLGQGPQFIFQYYEKEERGRGNFPDRFSARQFPNYSSELNVNALLLGDSALYLCASSPIGGTGTEAFFGQGTRLTVV.

The chain couples TRBV19 to TRBJ2-5; TRBD2 matches at 8 bases. The CDR3 is 14 residues long. Germline CDR1 reads LNHDA; CDR2 reads SQIVND (reference sequence). After removal of 6 bases from V and 4 bases from J, the junction contained 7 bases not matched to a gene. The CDR3 sequence: CASRSGGPGETQYF. In DNA form, the CDR3 reads TGTGCCAGTAGATCGGGGGGGCCGGGAGAGACCCAGTACTTC.

The chain recombines TRBV5-4 with TRBJ2-7; D might be TRBD1 (6 bases). Germline loops: CDR1 SGHNT, CDR2 YYREEE (reference sequence). CDR3 length: 16 residues. Between the trimmed V and J ends, which lost 0 bases and 3 bases, there was a span of 16 bases. The CDR3 DNA reads TGTGCCAGCAGCTTGGGGGAAATCGTGACAGGCTACGAGCAGTACTTC. Protein sequence: CASSLGEIVTGYEQYF. The full variable domain, completed using reference TRBV5-4 and TRBJ2-7, is ETGVTQSPTHLIKTRGQQVTLRCSSQSGHNTVSWYQQALGQGPQFIFQYYREEENGRGNFPPRFSGLQFPNYSSELNVNALELDDSALYLCASSLGEIVTGYEQYFGPGTRLTVT.

The chain carries TRBV4-2 and TRBJ2-3; a weak D match, TRBD2 (6 bases). This CDR3 region has 15 residues. V gave up 1 base and J gave up 2 bases, with 10 bases separating them. CDR1 is LGHNA, CDR2 YNFKEQ, per germline. This CDR3 is CASSQVLAPTDTQYF. The CDR3 coding sequence is TGTGCCAGCAGCCAAGTGCTAGCGCCCACAGATACGCAGTATTTT.

The rearrangement joins TRBV6-6 to TRBJ1-6; D might be TRBD1 (5 bases). Per the germline V gene, CDR1 is MNHNY and CDR2 is SVGAGI (reference sequence). CDR3 length: 15 residues. The V gene lost 0 bases and the J gene lost 11 bases, with 14 bases spanning the gap. CDR3: CASSYSVGGKTPLHF. CDR3 coding DNA: TGTGCCAGCAGTTACTCCGTGGGGGGGAAGACACCCCTCCACTTT.

DNA of the CDR3: TGCGCCAGCAGCGGACAGAACTTAGAAGGTCAGCCCCAGCATTTT. Translated: CASSGQNLEGQPQHF. This chain connects TRBV10-2 to TRBJ1-5, with a tentative D call TRBD1 (6 bases). The germline gives CDR1 WSHSY, CDR2 SAAADI. This CDR3 is 15 amino acids long. With 6 bases removed from V and 6 bases from J, the gap between germline ends came to 18 bases.

This rearrangement joins TRBV15 to TRBJ1-2, with TRBD1 matching over 9 bases. Germline CDR1 is LNHNV and CDR2 is YYDKDF (reference sequence). The length of the CDR3 is 15 residues. V was pared by 2 bases and J by 3 bases, with 4 bases of the junction left unmatched. CDR3 protein: CATSRKQGADYGYTF. The CDR3 coding sequence is TGTGCCACCAGCAGAAAACAGGGGGCGGACTATGGCTACACCTTC. The full variable domain, with the rest looked up from reference TRBV15 and TRBJ1-2, is DAMVIQNPRYQVTQFGKPVTLSCSQTLNHNVMYWYQQKSSQAPKLLFHYYDKDFNNEADTPDNFQSRRPNTSFCFLDIRSPGLGDTAMYLCATSRKQGADYGYTFGSGTRLTVV.

V and J are TRBV27 and TRBJ1-6; a possible D gene is TRBD1 (6 bases). The germline V and J ends were trimmed by 2 bases and 8 bases, with 13 bases remaining between them. This CDR3 comprises 15 residues. CDR1 is MNHEY, CDR2 SMNVEV, per germline (reference sequence). This CDR3 is CASSLRPGADSPLHF. CDR3 sequence (DNA): TGTGCCAGCAGTTTACGTCCAGGGGCAGATTCACCCCTCCACTTT.

J is TRBJ2-5 and V is TRBV10-1, with 7 bases that match TRBD1. V dropped 8 bases and J dropped 0; count of bases not matched to a gene: 9. The CDR3 extends over 15 amino acids. Germline V CDR1 and CDR2: WNHNN, SYGVQD (reference sequence). The CDR3 region has the DNA TGCGCCAGCCCCTACTCGGGACAGTACCAAGAGACCCAGTACTTC. As protein: CASPYSGQYQETQYF.

The CDR3 DNA follows: TGCGCCAGCAGCCACAATAGCGGGGGGGACAATGAGCAGTTCTTC. Amino acids: CASSHNSGGDNEQFF. The rearrangement uses TRBV4-1 and TRBJ2-1; 11 nucleotides agree with TRBD2. CDR3 length: 15 amino acids. Trimming removed 3 bases from V and 5 bases from J; junction bases left unmatched: 3. In germline, CDR1 is MGHRA, CDR2 YSYEKL.

V gene TRBV11-2 combines with J gene TRBJ2-5; D possibly corresponds to TRBD2 (6 bases). The length of the CDR3 is 17 residues. Germline V gene sequence: CDR1 SGHAT, CDR2 FQNNGV. Trimming pared 3 bases from V and 4 bases from J, leaving 21 bases between. The CDR3 sequence: CASSLIGGFVLTETQYF. The CDR3 region has the DNA TGTGCCAGCAGCTTGATTGGAGGGTTTGTGTTAACAGAGACCCAGTACTTC.